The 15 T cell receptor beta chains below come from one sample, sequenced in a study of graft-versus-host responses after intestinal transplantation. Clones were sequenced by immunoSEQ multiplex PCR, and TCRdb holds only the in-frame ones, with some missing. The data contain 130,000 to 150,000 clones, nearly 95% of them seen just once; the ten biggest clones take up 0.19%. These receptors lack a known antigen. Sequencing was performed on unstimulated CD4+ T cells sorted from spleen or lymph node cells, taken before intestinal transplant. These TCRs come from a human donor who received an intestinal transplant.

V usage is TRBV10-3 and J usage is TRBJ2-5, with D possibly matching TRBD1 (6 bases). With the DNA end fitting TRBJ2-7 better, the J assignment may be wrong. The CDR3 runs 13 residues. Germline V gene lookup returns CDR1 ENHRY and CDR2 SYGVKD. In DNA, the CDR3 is TGTGCCATCAGTCCGGGACAACCCTACGAGCAGTACTTC. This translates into CAISPGQPYEQYF.

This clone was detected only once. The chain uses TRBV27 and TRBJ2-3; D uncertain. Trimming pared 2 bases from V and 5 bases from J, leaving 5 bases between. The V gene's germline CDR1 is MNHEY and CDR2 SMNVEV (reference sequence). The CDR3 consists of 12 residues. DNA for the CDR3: TGTGCCAGCAGTTTAGATCGAGATACGCAGTATTTT. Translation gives CASSLDRDTQYF.

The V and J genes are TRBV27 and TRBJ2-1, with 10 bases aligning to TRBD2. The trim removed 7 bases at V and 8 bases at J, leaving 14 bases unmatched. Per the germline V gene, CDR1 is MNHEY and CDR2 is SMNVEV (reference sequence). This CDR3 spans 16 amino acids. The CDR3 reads CASILGGLAGEDEQFF. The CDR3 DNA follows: TGTGCCAGCATCCTGGGTGGGCTAGCGGGAGAGGATGAGCAGTTCTTC.

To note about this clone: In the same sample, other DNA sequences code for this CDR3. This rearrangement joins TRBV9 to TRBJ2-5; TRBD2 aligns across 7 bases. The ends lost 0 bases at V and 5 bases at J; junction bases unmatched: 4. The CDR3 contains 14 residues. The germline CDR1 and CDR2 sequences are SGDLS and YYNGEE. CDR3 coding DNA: TGTGCCAGCAGCGTAGCTGATAGCGGGGAGACCCAGTACTTC. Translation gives CASSVADSGETQYF. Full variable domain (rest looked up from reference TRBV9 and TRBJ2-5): DSGVTQTPKHLITATGQRVTLRCSPRSGDLSVYWYQQSLDQGLQFLIQYYNGEERAKGNILERFSAQQFPDLHSELNLSSLELGDSALYFCASSVADSGETQYFGPGTRLLVL.

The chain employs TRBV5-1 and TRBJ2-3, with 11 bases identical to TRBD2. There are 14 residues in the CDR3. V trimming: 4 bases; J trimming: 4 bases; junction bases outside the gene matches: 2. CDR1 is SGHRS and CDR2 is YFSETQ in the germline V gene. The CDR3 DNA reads TGCGCCAGCAGCATTAGCGGGAGGGCAGATACGCAGTATTTT. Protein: CASSISGRADTQYF.

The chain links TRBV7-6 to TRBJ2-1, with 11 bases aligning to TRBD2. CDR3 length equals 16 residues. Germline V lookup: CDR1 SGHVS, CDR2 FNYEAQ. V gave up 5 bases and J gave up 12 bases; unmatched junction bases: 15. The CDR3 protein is CASSQVTPLAGGGQFF. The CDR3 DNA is TGTGCCAGCAGCCAAGTCACCCCTTTAGCGGGAGGGGGGCAGTTCTTC.

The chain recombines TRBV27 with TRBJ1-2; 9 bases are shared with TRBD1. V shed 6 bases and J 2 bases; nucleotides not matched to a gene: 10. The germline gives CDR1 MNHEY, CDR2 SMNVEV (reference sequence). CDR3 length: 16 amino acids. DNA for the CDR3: TGTGCCAGCAGGGAACTCGGACAGGGGTTCAACTATGGCTACACCTTC. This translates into CASRELGQGFNYGYTF.

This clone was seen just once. The CDR3 region has the DNA TGTGCCAGCAGCTCTCGATCGATACTAGCGGGAGAAACCCACGAGCAGTACTTC. It encodes CASSSRSILAGETHEQYF. The chain couples TRBV7-2 to TRBJ2-7; TRBD2 aligns across 11 bases. CDR1 SGHTA and CDR2 FQGNSA come from the germline V gene. The V and J ends lost 4 bases and 5 bases, in that order; junction bases with no gene match: 16. CDR3 size: 18 residues.

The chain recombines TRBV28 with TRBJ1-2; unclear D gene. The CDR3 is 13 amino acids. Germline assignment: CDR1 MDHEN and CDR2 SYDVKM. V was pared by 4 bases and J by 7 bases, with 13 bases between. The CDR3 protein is CASSSGRWGGYTF. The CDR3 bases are TGTGCCAGCAGTTCTGGACGGTGGGGTGGCTACACCTTC.

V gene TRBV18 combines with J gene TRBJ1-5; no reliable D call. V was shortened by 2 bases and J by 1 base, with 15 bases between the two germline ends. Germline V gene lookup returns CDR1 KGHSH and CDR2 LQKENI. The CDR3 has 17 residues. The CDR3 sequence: CASSPSPLGISNQPQHF. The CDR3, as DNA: TGTGCCAGCTCACCATCCCCTTTGGGGATAAGCAATCAGCCCCAGCATTTT. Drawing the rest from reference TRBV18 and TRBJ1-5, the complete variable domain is NAGVMQNPRHLVRRRGQEARLRCSPMKGHSHVYWYRQLPEEGLKFMVYLQKENIIDESGMPKERFSAEFPKEGPSILRIQQVVRGDSAAYFCASSPSPLGISNQPQHFGDGTRLSIL.

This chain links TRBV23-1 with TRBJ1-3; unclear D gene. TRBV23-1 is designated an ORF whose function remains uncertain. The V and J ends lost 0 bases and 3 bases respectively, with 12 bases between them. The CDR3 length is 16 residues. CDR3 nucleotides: TGCGCCAGCAGTCAATCTCCCGCAGTTAATGGAAACACCATATATTTT. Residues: CASSQSPAVNGNTIYF.

In DNA, the CDR3 is TGTGCCAGTAGTATAGGCAGACGGGAGACCCAGTACTTC. This translates into CASSIGRRETQYF. The V and J genes are TRBV19 and TRBJ2-5; D gene ambiguous. The CDR3 has 13 amino acids. V shed 1 base and J shed 5 bases, with 8 bases lying between them. The germline CDR1 and CDR2 sequences are LNHDA and SQIVND (reference sequence). Full variable domain (outside the CDR3, taken from reference TRBV19 and TRBJ2-5): DGGITQSPKYLFRKEGQNVTLSCEQNLNHDAMYWYRQDPGQGLRLIYYSQIVNDFQKGDIAEGYSVSREKKESFPLTVTSAQKNPTAFYLCASSIGRRETQYFGPGTRLLVL.

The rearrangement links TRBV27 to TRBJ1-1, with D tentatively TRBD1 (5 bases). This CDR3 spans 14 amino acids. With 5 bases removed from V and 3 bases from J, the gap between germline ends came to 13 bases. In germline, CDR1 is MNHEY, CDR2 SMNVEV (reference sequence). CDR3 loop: CASSPRTPYTEAFF. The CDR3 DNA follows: TGTGCCAGCAGTCCGCGGACACCCTACACTGAAGCTTTCTTT.

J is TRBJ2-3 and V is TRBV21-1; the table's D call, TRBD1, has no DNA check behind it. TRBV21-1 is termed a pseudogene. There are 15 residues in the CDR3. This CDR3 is CASRRQTSSTDTQYF. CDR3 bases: TGTGCCAGCAGGCGACAGACTTCTAGCACAGATACGCAGTATTTT.

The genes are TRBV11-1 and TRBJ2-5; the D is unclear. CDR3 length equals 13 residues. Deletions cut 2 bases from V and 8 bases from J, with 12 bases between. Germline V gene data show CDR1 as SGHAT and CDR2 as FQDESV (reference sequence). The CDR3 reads CASSLSPENTQYF. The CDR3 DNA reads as TGTGCCAGCAGCTTATCGCCCGAAAATACCCAGTACTTC. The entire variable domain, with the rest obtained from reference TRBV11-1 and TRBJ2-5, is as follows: EAEVAQSPRYKITEKSQAVAFWCDPISGHATLYWYRQILGQGPELLVQFQDESVVDDSQLPKDRFSAERLKGVDSTLKIQPAELGDSAMYLCASSLSPENTQYFGPGTRLLVL.